The clone carrying this T cell receptor (beta chain) was observed a few times. Trimming left V 3 bases short and J 7 bases short, with 10 bases between. Germline CDR1 ENHRY, CDR2 SYGVKD. The CDR3 contains 12 residues. The sample belongs to a study of CD8+ T cells in alopecia areata. Sequencing templates came from extracted RNA that was reverse transcribed into cDNA. Using immunoSEQ multiplex PCR, the repertoire was profiled, and TCRdb retains in-frame clones only, with some absent. The sample lists 150,000 or so clones; about 50% were seen once. The starting material was CD8+ T cells sorted from blood, obtained at week 0. V gene TRBV10-3 combines with J gene TRBJ2-7; TRBD2 is a possible D gene (6 bases). This clonotype originated in a human donor with alopecia areata. In DNA form, the CDR3 reads TGTGCCATCAGTGACCAGGGAGGAGAGCAGTACTTC. Protein: CAISDQGGEQYF.